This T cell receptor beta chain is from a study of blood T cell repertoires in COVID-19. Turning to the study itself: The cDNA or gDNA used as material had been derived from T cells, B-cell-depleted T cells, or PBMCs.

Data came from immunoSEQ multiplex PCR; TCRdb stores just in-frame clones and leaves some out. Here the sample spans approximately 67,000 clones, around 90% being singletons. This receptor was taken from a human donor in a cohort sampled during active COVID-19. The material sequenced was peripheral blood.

The CDR3 reads CASSPQGQPQETQYF. CDR3 DNA: TGCGCCAGCAGCCCCCAGGGACAGCCTCAAGAGACCCAGTACTTC. This chain links TRBV5-1 with TRBJ2-5; 7 bases agree with TRBD1. Germline V gives CDR1 SGHRS, CDR2 YFSETQ. The CDR3 length is 15 residues. The V gene end was trimmed by 4 bases and the J gene end by 2 bases; junction bases not matched to a gene: 8.